Listed here is a single TCR beta chain. TCRdb's copy holds only in-frame clones and misses some; the assay was immunoSEQ multiplex PCR. The sample carries approximately 54,000 clones, around 84% recorded once. The data stem from a study of blood T cell repertoires in COVID-19. V was cut by 9 bases and J by 7 bases, with 19 bases left in between. This CDR3 region has 14 residues. The germline CDR1 and CDR2 sequences are LNHDA and SQIVND (reference sequence). This receptor was taken from an elderly man with active COVID-19. This rearrangement joins TRBV19 to TRBJ1-5; D unclear. The sequencing input was peripheral blood. The chain's CDR3 is CASESGRSRQPQHF. CDR3 bases: TGTGCCAGCGAAAGCGGAAGGTCGAGACAGCCCCAGCATTTT.